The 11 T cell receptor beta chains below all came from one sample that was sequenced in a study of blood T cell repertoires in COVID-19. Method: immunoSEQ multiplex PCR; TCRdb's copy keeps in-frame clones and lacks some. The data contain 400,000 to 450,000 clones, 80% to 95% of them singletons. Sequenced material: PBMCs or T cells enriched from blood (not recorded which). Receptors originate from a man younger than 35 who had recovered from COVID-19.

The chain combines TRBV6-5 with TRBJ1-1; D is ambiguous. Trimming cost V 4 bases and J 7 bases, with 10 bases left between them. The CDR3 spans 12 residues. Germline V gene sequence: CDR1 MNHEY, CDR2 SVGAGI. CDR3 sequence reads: CASSSPGHEAFF. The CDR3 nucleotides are TGTGCCAGCAGTTCCCCTGGCCATGAAGCTTTCTTT.

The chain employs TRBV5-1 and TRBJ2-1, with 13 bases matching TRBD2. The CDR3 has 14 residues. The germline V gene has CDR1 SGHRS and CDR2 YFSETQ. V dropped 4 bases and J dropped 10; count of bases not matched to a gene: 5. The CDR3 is CASSPGTSGMEQFF. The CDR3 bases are TGCGCCAGCAGCCCTGGGACTAGCGGGATGGAGCAGTTCTTC.

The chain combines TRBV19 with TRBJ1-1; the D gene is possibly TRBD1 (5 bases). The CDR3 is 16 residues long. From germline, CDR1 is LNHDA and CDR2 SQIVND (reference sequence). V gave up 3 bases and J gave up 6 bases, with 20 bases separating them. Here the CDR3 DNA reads TGTGCCAGTAGTATGAGTGAAGGGTGGGGCGGCGCTGAAGCTTTCTTT. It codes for CASSMSEGWGGAEAFF.

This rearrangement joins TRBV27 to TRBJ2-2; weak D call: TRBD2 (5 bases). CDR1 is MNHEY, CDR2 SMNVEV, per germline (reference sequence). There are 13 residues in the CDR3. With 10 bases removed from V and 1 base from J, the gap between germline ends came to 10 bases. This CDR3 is CATMEVNTGELFF. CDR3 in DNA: TGTGCCACCATGGAGGTGAACACCGGGGAGCTGTTTTTT.

CDR3 nucleotides: TGTGCCACCAGCAGTGGGAGGGGGAATTCACCCCTCCACTTT. Its protein is CATSSGRGNSPLHF. The V and J genes are TRBV15 and TRBJ1-6; TRBD1 is a possible D gene (6 bases). V gave up 3 bases and J gave up 7 bases, with 10 bases separating them. The CDR3 contains 14 residues. Germline V gives CDR1 LNHNV, CDR2 YYDKDF (reference sequence).

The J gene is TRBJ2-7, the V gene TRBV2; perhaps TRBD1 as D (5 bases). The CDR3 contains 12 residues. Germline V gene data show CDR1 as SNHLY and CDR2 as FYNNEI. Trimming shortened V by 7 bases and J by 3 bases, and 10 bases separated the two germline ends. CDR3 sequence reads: CASNAGIYEQYF. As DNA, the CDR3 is TGTGCCAGCAATGCAGGGATCTACGAGCAGTACTTC.

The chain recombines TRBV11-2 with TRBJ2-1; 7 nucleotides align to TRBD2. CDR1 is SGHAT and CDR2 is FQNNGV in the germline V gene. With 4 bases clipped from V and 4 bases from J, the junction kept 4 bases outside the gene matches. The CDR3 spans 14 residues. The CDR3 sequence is CASSSGLVYNEQFF. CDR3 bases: TGTGCCAGCAGCTCAGGACTAGTTTACAATGAGCAGTTCTTC.

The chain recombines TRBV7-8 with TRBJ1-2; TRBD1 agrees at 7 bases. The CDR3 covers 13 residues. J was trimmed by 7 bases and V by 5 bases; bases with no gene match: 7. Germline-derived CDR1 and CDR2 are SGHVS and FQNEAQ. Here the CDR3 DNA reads TGTGCCAGCAGCCCCCGACAGGGCTTTGGCTACACCTTC. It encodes CASSPRQGFGYTF.

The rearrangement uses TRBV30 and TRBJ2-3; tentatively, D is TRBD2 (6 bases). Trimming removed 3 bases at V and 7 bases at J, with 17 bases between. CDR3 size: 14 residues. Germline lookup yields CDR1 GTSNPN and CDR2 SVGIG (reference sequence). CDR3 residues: CAWRRISGGNTQYF. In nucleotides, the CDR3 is TGTGCCTGGAGAAGGATAAGCGGAGGGAATACGCAGTATTTT.

For the CDR3, the DNA is TGCGCCAGCAGCCCCTTTACCGGGAGCCTCCGGACCGGGGAGCTGTTTTTT. This gives the protein CASSPFTGSLRTGELFF. The genes are TRBV5-1 and TRBJ2-2; D perhaps matches TRBD2 (6 bases). Germline CDR1 SGHRS, CDR2 YFSETQ. The CDR3 spans 17 residues. Trimming took off 4 bases at V and 5 bases at J, with 21 bases between the two ends.

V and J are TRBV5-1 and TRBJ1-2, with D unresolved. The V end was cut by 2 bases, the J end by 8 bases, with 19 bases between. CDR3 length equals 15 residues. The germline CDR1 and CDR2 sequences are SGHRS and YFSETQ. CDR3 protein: CASSLNPRPAEGYTF. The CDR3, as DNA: TGCGCCAGCAGCTTAAATCCGAGACCCGCGGAAGGCTACACCTTC.